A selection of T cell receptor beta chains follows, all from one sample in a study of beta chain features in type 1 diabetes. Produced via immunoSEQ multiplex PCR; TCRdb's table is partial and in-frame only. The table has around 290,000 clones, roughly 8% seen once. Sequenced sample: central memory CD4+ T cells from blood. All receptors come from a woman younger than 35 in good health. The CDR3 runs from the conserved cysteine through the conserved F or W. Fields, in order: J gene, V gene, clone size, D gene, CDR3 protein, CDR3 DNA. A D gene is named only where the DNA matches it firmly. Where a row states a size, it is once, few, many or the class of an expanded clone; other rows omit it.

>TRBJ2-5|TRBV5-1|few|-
CASSLTSTEETQYF
TGCGCCAGCAGCTTGACAAGCACCGAAGAGACCCAGTACTTC
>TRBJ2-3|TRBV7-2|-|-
CASSQDRRTDTQYF
TGTGCCAGCAGTCAGGACAGACGCACAGATACGCAGTATTTT
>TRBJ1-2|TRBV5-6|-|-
CASSSFQTTYYTF
TGTGCCAGCAGCTCCTTTCAGACCACATACTACACCTTC
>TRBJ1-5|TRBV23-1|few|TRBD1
CASSHRAGGESNQPQHF
TGCGCCAGCAGTCATAGGGCAGGGGGTGAGAGCAATCAGCCCCAGCATTTT
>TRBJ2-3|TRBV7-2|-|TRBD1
CASSLTGGADTQYF
TGTGCCAGCAGCTTGACAGGGGGCGCAGATACGCAGTATTTT
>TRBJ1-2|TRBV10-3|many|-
CAISERQQEGYTF
TGTGCCATCAGTGAGAGGCAGCAAGAGGGCTACACCTTC
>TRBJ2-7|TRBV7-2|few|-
CASSLVGGQKPAYEQYF
TGTGCCAGCAGCTTAGTGGGGGGACAAAAACCCGCCTACGAGCAGTACTTC
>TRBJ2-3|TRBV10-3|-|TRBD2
CAISEGLAGGLDTQYF
TGTGCCATCAGTGAGGGTCTAGCGGGAGGTTTAGATACGCAGTATTTT
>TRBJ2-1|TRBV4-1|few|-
CASSQDRGTNEQFF
TGCGCCAGCAGCCAAGACAGGGGTACCAATGAGCAGTTCTTC
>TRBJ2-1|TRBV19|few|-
CASSIFRNEQFF
TGTGCCAGTAGTATATTTAGAAATGAGCAGTTCTTC
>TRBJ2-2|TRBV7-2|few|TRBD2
CASSLHSSGSISGELFF
TGTGCCAGCAGCTTACATTCTAGCGGGAGCATTTCCGGGGAGCTGTTTTTT
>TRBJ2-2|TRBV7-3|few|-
CASSLGQHGELFF
TGTGCCAGCAGCTTAGGACAGCACGGGGAGCTGTTTTTT
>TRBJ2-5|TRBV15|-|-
CATSREPNRAETQYF
TGTGCCACCAGCAGAGAACCCAACAGGGCAGAGACCCAGTACTTC
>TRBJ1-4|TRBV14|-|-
CASSLRREEKLFF
TGTGCCAGCAGCCTACGGCGGGAGGAAAAACTGTTTTTT
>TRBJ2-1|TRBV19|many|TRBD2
CASLAGGSYNEQFF
TGTGCCAGTTTAGCGGGTGGCTCCTACAATGAGCAGTTCTTC
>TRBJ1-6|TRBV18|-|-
CASSPLSVDNGSPLHF
TGTGCCAGCTCACCCCTTTCCGTGGATAATGGATCACCCCTCCACTTT
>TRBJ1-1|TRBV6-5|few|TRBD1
CASSKQGRDTEAFF
TGTGCCAGCAGTAAACAGGGGCGAGACACTGAAGCTTTCTTT
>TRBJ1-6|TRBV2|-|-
CASSESGDNSPLHF
TGTGCCAGCAGTGAATCGGGGGATAATTCACCCCTCCACTTT
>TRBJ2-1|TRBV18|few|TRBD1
CASSPGQDNEQFF
TGTGCCAGCTCACCCGGACAGGACAATGAGCAGTTCTTC
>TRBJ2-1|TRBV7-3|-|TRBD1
CASSNRIDHRGPDEQFF
TGTGCCAGCAGTAATAGGATAGATCACAGGGGGCCGGATGAGCAGTTCTTC
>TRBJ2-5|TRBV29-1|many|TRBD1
CSVALRGPQETQYF
TGCAGCGTTGCTTTGAGGGGGCCCCAAGAGACCCAGTACTTC
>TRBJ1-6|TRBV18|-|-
CASSRGEGQYYF
TGTGCCAGCTCACGGGGGGAAGGCCAGTATTACTTT
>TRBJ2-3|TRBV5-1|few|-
CASSFKGTDTQYF
TGCGCCAGCAGCTTTAAAGGCACAGATACGCAGTATTTT
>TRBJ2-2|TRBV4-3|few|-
CASSQDTVADTGELFF
TGCGCCAGCAGCCAAGATACGGTCGCGGACACCGGGGAGCTGTTTTTT
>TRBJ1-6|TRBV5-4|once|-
CASSQMSGQFANSPLHF
TGCGCCAGCAGCCAAATGAGCGGACAGTTTGCCAATTCACCCCTCCACTTT
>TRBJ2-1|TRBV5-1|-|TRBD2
CASSLVAGEYNEQFF
TGCGCCAGCAGCTTGGTAGCGGGGGAGTACAATGAGCAGTTCTTC
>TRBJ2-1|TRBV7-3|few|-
CASRRTSYNEQFF
TGTGCCAGCAGACGAACGAGTTACAATGAGCAGTTCTTC
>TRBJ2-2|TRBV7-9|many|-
CASSLRQGNTGELFF
TGTGCCAGCAGCTTGCGGCAAGGGAACACCGGGGAGCTGTTTTTT
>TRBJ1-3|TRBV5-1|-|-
CASSLEDNRGGNTIYF
TGCGCCAGCAGCTTGGAGGACAACCGAGGGGGAAACACCATATATTTT
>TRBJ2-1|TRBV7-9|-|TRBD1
CASSLTGVGEQFF
TGTGCCAGCAGCTTAACAGGGGTCGGAGAGCAGTTCTTC
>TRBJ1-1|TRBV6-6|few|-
CASSDWSTEAFF
TGTGCCAGCAGTGACTGGAGCACTGAAGCTTTCTTT
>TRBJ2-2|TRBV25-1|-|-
CAARDTANTGELFF
TGTGCCGCCCGGGACACTGCGAACACCGGGGAGCTGTTTTTT
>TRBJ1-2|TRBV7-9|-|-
CASSLSANYGYTF
TGTGCCAGCAGCTTGTCGGCAAACTATGGCTACACCTTC
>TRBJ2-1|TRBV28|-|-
CASSFQGRNEQFF
TGTGCCAGCAGTTTCCAGGGGAGAAATGAGCAGTTCTTC
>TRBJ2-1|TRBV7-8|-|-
CASSLQPLVDYNEQFF
TGTGCCAGCAGCCTACAGCCCCTGGTAGACTACAATGAGCAGTTCTTC
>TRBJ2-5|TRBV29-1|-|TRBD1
CSARQGAGETQYF
TGCAGCGCTCGACAGGGGGCCGGAGAGACCCAGTACTTC
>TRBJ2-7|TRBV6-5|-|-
CASSYQGPYSYEQYF
TGTGCCAGCAGTTACCAGGGGCCCTACTCCTACGAGCAGTACTTC
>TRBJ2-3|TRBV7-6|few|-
CASSFADTQYF
TGTGCCAGCAGCTTCGCGGATACGCAGTATTTT
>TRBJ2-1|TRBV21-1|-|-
CASPILGRGNEQFF
TGTGCCAGCCCGATCCTGGGGCGGGGCAATGAGCAGTTCTTC
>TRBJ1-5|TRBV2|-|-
CASRTGLSNQPQHF
TGTGCCAGCAGGACGGGACTTAGCAATCAGCCCCAGCATTTT
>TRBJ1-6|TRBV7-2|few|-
CASSREPSSPLHF
TGTGCCAGCAGCCGCGAGCCTAGTTCACCCCTCCACTTT
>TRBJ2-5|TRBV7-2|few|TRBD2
CASSLNGIAGETQYF
TGTGCCAGCAGCTTAAATGGGATAGCGGGAGAGACCCAGTACTTC
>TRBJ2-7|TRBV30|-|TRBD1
CASSGQGSSYEQYF
TGTGCCAGTTCTGGACAGGGGTCCTCCTACGAGCAGTACTTC
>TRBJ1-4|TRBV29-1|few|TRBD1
CSVSGQGGTNEKLFF
TGCAGCGTTTCTGGACAGGGAGGAACTAATGAAAAACTGTTTTTT
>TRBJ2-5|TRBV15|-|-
CATSRVGSGLGETQYF
TGTGCCACCAGCAGAGTGGGCAGCGGCTTGGGTGAGACCCAGTACTTC
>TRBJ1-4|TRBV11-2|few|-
CASSLLNGVYFSNEKLFF
TGTGCCAGCAGCTTATTAAATGGTGTTTACTTCAGCAATGAAAAACTGTTTTTT
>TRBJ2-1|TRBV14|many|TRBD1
CASSQLLGTGGNEQFF
TGTGCCAGCAGCCAACTTTTAGGGACAGGGGGCAATGAGCAGTTCTTC
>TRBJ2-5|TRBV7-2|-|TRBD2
CASSSSGRAETQYF
TGTGCCAGCAGCTCAAGCGGGAGGGCCGAGACCCAGTACTTC
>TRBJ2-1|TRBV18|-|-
CASSPLGNSPNEQFF
TGTGCCAGCTCACCACTAGGCAATAGTCCAAATGAGCAGTTCTTC
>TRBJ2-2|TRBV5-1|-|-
CASTTAAANTGELFF
TGCGCCAGCACTACAGCGGCAGCGAACACCGGGGAGCTGTTTTTT
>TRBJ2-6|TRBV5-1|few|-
CASSTTSGANVLTF
TGCGCCAGCAGCACCACCTCTGGGGCCAACGTCCTGACTTTC
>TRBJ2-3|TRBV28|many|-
CASSLRGNTQYF
TGTGCCAGCAGTTTAAGGGGAAATACGCAGTATTTT
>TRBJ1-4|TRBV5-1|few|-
CASSEGGTDEKLFF
TGCGCCAGCAGCGAAGGGGGGACGGATGAAAAACTGTTTTTT
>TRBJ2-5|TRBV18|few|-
CASSPHFQETQYF
TGTGCCAGCTCACCACACTTCCAAGAGACCCAGTACTTC
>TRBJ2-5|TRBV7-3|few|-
CASSLSGSMETQYF
TGTGCCAGCAGCTTATCCGGCAGCATGGAGACCCAGTACTTC